The present TCR beta chain was sequenced within a study of lymphopenia after photon versus proton radiotherapy. Clones were read by immunoSEQ multiplex PCR, and TCRdb kept only the in-frame ones, dropping some. The sample lists around 63,000 clones, approximately 87% seen once, with about a tenth in the top ten. The sequencing here drew on peripheral blood, taken from a patient treated with proton-based radiotherapy. The sequence came from a man older than 75 with esophageal cancer.

The CDR3 nucleotides read TGTGCCAGCAGCCTTGGGTCTAGCGGGCATACAGATACGCAGTATTTT. Translating gives CASSLGSSGHTDTQYF. The rearrangement joins TRBV9 to TRBJ2-3; 8 bases map to TRBD2. J gave up 3 bases and V 4 bases, and 10 bases lay outside the gene matches. Per the germline V gene, CDR1 is SGDLS and CDR2 is YYNGEE. This CDR3 has 16 residues. The full variable domain, in which reference TRBV9 and TRBJ2-3 provide the parts outside the CDR3, is DSGVTQTPKHLITATGQRVTLRCSPRSGDLSVYWYQQSLDQGLQFLIQYYNGEERAKGNILERFSAQQFPDLHSELNLSSLELGDSALYFCASSLGSSGHTDTQYFGPGTRLTVL.